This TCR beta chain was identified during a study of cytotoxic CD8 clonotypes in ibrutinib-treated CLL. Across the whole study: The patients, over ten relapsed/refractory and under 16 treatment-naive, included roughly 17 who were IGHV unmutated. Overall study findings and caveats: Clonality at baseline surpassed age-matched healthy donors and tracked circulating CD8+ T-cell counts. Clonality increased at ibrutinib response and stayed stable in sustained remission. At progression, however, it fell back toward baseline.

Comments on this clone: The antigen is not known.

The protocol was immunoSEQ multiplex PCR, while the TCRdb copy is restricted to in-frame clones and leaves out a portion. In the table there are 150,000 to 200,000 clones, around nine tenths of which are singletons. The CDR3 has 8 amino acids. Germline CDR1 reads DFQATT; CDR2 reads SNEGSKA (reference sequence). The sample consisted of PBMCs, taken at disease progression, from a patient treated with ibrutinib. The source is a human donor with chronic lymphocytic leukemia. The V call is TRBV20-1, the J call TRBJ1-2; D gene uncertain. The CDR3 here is CRGNGYTF. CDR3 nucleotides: TGCAGGGGGAATGGCTACACCTTC.